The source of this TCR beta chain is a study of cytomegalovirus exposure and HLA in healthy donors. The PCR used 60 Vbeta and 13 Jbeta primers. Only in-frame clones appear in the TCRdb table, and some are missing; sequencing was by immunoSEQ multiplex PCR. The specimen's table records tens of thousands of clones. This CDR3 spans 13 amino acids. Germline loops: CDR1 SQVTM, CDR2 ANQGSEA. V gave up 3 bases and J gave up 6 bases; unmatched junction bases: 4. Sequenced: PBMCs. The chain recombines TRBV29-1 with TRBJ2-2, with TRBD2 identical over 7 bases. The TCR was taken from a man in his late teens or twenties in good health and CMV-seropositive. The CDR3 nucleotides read TGCAGCGTTGAGGGGGGGATGGCCGGGGAGCTGTTTTTT. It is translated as CSVEGGMAGELFF.